This T cell receptor (beta chain) was sequenced in a study of cytomegalovirus exposure and HLA in healthy donors (dated by TCRdb to about 2017). The study in broad terms: An earlier analysis of approximately 550 of the donors reported 250 to 300 Gb of sequence data and 100 million to 130 million unique TCR beta sequences from about 200 million T cells. Of the 350 to 400 genotyped donors, 81% fell in the genetic ancestry cluster associated with self-reported Caucasian donors. An earlier analysis of around 640 of the donors used high-throughput TCR beta sequencing to judge whether each TCR beta V gene segment behaved as functional or pseudogenic. A later analysis re-examined previously published TCR beta repertoires from 610 or so donors and added high-resolution HLA genotyping to investigate patterns of TCR occurrence. Typing coverage differed by locus: A, B, C, DRB1 and DQB1 were typed in roughly 620-630 donors, DQA1 in about 560, DPA1 in nearly 610, and DPB1 in about 450. The study combined high-throughput TCR immunosequencing, statistical association of individual TCRs with disease status, and machine learning to predict cytomegalovirus infection status. The study was designed to test whether signatures of past pathogen exposure could be identified by cataloging public T cell receptors. Along with the roughly 670-subject first cohort, a separate validation cohort of about 110 different subjects was used. Alongside the repertoire data, information on donor age, sex, ethnicity and CMV serostatus was compiled. Every repertoire in the discovery cohort had been generated on one and the same sequencing platform. Roughly 300 gigabases of sequencing data and around 85 million unique TCR sequences made up an early release that covered some 640 HLA-typed donors. Roughly five DR-DQ haplotypes were handled as single units for association and clustering because linkage in the cohort was strong. In a later genetic analysis, genome-wide SNP genotypes for about three fifths of the roughly 670 donors were used, and that subset was treated as a discovery cohort. Class I and class II HLA loci were covered by the typing at four-digit resolution. Using immunosequencing, the study profiled T cell repertoires from 666 subjects and related those repertoires to cytomegalovirus serostatus. Rather than using new phenotypic data, the later analysis identified candidate immune exposures from TCR beta sequences and from how often those sequences occurred across donors. Across 398 genotyped donors of the cohort, an average of about 250,000 unique TCR beta nucleotide sequences per donor were sequenced, and approximately 17% of those sequences were non-productive.

The CDR3, from cysteine to phenylalanine, totals 18 residues. The retained sequence is limited to the CDR3, 54 bases, with the frame set at the first base. What the work shows at the level of the full study, not this receptor alone: Because counts were too low, 15 or so rarely observed V segments, including chromosome 9 orphons, were excluded from the earlier analysis of 587 of the donors. Across donors, most TCR sequences were observed very rarely, whereas some public TCRs were present in many individuals. In a later analysis, the rate of TCR association differed among HLA loci, with DRB1 alleles having the most associated TCRs and HLA-C alleles having the fewest. A further reported finding was that TCR beta sequences accurately predicted the HLA-A and HLA-B alleles for most subjects in the first cohort. In vitro tests confirmed that a few of the cytomegalovirus-associated TCR beta chains recognize cytomegalovirus antigens. In both the original and validation cohorts, the classifier was reported to diagnose cytomegalovirus status with high specificity and sensitivity. This cohort had only TCR beta chains sequenced, and the lack of alpha or paired-chain data limited which features could be detected. Specific HLA alleles were associated with roughly 16,000 TCR beta sequences at a false discovery rate of 0.05 in a later analysis. A later analysis found that HLA-associated TCR beta chains were more clonally expanded and had lower generation probabilities than equally common non-associated chains. It was suggested by the authors that the approach could potentially be generalized to other disease states and immunological phenotypes. An association between a missense DCLRE1C variant and V-gene and J-gene trimming of TCR beta chains was found in a later genetic analysis and replicated in an independent cohort. Because some donors lacked HLA typing at each locus, the association tests relied only on the typed subset. Strong co-occurrence of HLA alleles, especially DR and DQ, made assigning TCR associations to individual alleles difficult. Linkage disequilibrium might explain the correlated functional status among segregating V segments, but an unknown experimental factor could not be excluded. Some IMGT-functional V segments, including TRBV6-2 and TRBV6-3, could not be distinguished by the 87-base-pair reads and were therefore excluded. In a later genetic analysis, fewer N-insertions in productive TCRs were reported among donors in an Asian-associated ancestry cluster than the roughly 700-donor mean. For the cohort, immune exposure information was limited to CMV serostatus. The presence/absence analyses assumed that sequencing depth was roughly uniform across donors, and that assumption may not be true. The study listed 170 or so TCR beta chains as associated with cytomegalovirus. An earlier analysis of roughly 570 of the donors showed that most TCR beta V segments appeared in productive rearrangements either about 87% or about 30% of the time, which broadly matched IMGT annotations. A later analysis found that most CMV-associated TCR beta chains appeared HLA-restricted, with HLA associations seemingly driven largely by CMV exposure. A group of highly shared sequence variants was considered likely to be a technical artifact of the sequencing pipeline. A later analysis reported that several top co-occurrence clusters appeared linked to parvovirus B19, influenza, CMV and Epstein-Barr virus.

The cohort consisted of 666 healthy bone marrow donors. Cohort members were all nominally healthy when sampled, although unrecorded immune exposures were likely present. The donor was CMV seronegative and was included in the group of over 300 seronegative cohort members. A peripheral blood sample was collected from each donor, and TCR beta sequencing was performed on peripheral blood mononuclear cells. Genomic DNA was extracted from the blood cell samples with the Qiagen DNeasy Blood Extraction Kit. Library method: the immunoSEQ multiplex PCR assay. For the multiplex PCR, a mixture combining 60 forward primers for TCR Vbeta segments and 13 reverse primers for TCR Jbeta segments was used. The CDR3 region of rearranged TCR beta genes was amplified from genomic DNA with a multiplex PCR assay. The amplified TCR beta libraries were sequenced on the Illumina HiSeq System as 87-base-pair reads. Per the authors' processing: Across the roughly 640 repertoires, a later analysis counted some 81 million unique TCR beta chains, 9 million to 14 million of which were shared by at least two donors. A nearest-neighbor algorithm error-corrected the raw reads and collapsed the reads into unique sequences, merging closely related sequences to remove PCR and sequencing errors. To assign V, D and J gene segments, CDR3 sequences were aligned to IMGT reference sequences. Each retained sequence needed at least a six-nucleotide match to both a V gene segment and a J gene segment. A rearrangement counted as productive if the CDR3 had no stop codons and remained in frame with V and J, and every other rearrangement counted as non-productive. Following IMGT convention, CDR3 was defined as the stretch from the second conserved V-encoded cysteine to the conserved J-encoded phenylalanine. Sequences without an unambiguous match to a single V gene segment were excluded from the earlier analysis of 450 to 750 of the donors. An earlier analysis of under 750 of the donors called V segments functional above 56.7% productive rearrangements and segregating when the between-donor standard deviation exceeded 5%. A statistical classification framework was built to diagnose cytomegalovirus status from the catalog of TCR beta chain sequences. A later analysis assigned V and J genes by comparing TCR nucleotide sequences with IMGT/GENE-DB human TR gene sequences. The TCRdist pipeline was used in a later analysis to assign CDR3 sequences and most-parsimonious VDJ recombination scenarios. In a later analysis, every TCR beta chain was defined by the combination of its CDR3 amino acid sequence and its V-gene family, and reads without a unique V-gene family were dropped. As a way to deal with suspected cross-contamination and a sequencing artifact, a later analysis dropped 450 to 700 nucleotide sequences that were highly shared and had low generation probability. A later analysis calculated a clonal expansion index for each public chain from normalized within-repertoire ranks of inferred template counts. Generation probabilities in a later analysis came from a VDJ recombination model fitted to out-of-frame rearrangements, and those results were checked against IGoR. Hypergeometric tests were used in a later analysis to score TCR-TCR, TCR-HLA and TCR-CMV co-occurrence, with a repertoire-size bias correction applied to the TCR pairs. A later analysis estimated false discovery rates by permuting HLA or CMV assignments 20 times. A later analysis grouped co-occurring TCRs with DBSCAN, adding TCRdist sequence similarity when clustering within HLA-allele-positive subsets. Co-occurrence clustering excluded repertoires with fewer than 30,000 or more than 120,000 public chains, plus five with anomalous nucleotide sharing. Entries here come from immuneACCESS through TCRdb and include only in-frame sequences with V and J called. Some clones fail to appear in such tables; in the studies checked, an unresolved V gene covers under half of the shortfall, and the cause of the remainder is unknown. D and trimming were read from the DNA, whereas the V and J calls and clone size are those reported in that table. In this sample the table shows under 100,000 clones, roughly 85% of which occur a single time. The ten largest clones take up 2% to 3% of the sample.

On this clone itself: The antigen it binds to is not known. Base qualities are not provided; no much larger clone lies one nucleotide away.

The clonotype originates from a man younger than 45 in good health and CMV-seronegative. Recombination linked TRBV21-1 to TRBJ2-3; the table's TRBD2 call for D was not verified on the DNA. TRBV21-1 is noted as a pseudogene. Input material: PBMCs. At the DNA level, the sequence is TGTGCCAGCAGCAAAGGGCCCGGGACTAGCTGGATCACAGATACGCAGTATTTT. Its protein is CASSKGPGTSWITDTQYF.